This TCR beta chain was sequenced in a study of blood T cell repertoires in COVID-19. In the study overall: COVID-19 samples collected from the United States, Italy and Spain covered acute and convalescent phases. Nucleic acid was either cDNA or gDNA, and it came from T cells, B-cell-depleted T cells, or PBMCs.

V was trimmed by 3 bases and J by 0 bases, leaving 10 bases between them. The CDR3 covers 16 residues. Germline V CDR1 and CDR2: SGDLS, YYNGEE. Authors' analysis steps: Cell counts per sample came from amplifying reference gene primers. Method: immunoSEQ multiplex PCR; TCRdb's copy keeps in-frame clones and lacks some. The V and J calls and clone size were taken over from that table, and D and trimming were inferred from the DNA. The sample yields tens of thousands of clones, about 90% seen once. Sequencing was done on a sample of peripheral blood. The chain links TRBV9 to TRBJ1-6; tentative D call: TRBD1 (5 bases). The source is a man aged 50 to 60 with active COVID-19. CDR3 coding DNA: TGTGCCAGCAGCGCCGGACACCTCTCCTATAATTCACCCCTCCACTTT. Translation gives CASSAGHLSYNSPLHF.